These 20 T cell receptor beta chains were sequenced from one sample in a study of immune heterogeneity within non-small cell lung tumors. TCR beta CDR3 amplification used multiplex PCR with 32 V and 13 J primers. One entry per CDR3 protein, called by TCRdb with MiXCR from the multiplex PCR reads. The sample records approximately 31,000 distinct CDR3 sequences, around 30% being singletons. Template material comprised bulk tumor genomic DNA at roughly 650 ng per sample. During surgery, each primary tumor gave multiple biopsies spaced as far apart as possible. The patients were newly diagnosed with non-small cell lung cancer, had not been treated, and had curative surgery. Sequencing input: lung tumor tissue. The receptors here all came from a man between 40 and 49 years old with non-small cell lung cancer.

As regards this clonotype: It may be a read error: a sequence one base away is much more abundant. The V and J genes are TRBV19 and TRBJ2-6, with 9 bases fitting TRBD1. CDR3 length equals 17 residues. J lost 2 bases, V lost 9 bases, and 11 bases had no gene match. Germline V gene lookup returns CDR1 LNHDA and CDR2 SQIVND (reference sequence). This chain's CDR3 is CASSRGQGSTGANVLTF. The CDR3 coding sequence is TGTGCCAGCAGTCGGGGACAGGGATCGACTGGGGCCAACGTCCTGACTTTC.

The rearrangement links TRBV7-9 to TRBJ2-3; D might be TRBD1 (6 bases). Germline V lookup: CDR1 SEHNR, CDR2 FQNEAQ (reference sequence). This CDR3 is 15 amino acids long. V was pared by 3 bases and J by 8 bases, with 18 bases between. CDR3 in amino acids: CASSFMDISRGTQYF. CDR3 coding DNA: TGTGCCAGCAGCTTCATGGACATTAGCAGGGGTACGCAGTATTTT.

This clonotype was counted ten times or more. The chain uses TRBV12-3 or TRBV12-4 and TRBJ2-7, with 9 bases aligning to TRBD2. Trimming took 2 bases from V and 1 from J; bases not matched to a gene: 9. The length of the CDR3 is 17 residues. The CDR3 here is CASSLSVPAGGSYEQYF. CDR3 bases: TGTGCCAGCAGTTTAAGCGTTCCAGCGGGAGGTTCCTACGAGCAGTACTTC.

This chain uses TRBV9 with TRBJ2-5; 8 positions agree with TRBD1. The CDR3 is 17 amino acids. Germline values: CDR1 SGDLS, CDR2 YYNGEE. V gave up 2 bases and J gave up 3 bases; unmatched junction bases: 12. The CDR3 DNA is TGTGCCAGCAGCGTGTCCTGGACAGGGCGCGGGGAAGAGACCCAGTACTTC. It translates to CASSVSWTGRGEETQYF.

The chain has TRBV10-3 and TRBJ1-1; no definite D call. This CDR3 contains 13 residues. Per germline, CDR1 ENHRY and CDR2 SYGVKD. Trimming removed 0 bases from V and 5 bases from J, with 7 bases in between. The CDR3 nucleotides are TGTGCCATCAGTGAGTCGGAGCGGACTGAAGCTTTCTTT. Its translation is CAISESERTEAFF.

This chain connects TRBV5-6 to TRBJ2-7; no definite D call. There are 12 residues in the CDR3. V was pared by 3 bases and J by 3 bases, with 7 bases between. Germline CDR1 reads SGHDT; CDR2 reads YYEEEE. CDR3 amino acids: CASSSGIYEQYF. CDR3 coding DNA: TGTGCCAGCAGCTCTGGGATCTACGAGCAGTACTTC.

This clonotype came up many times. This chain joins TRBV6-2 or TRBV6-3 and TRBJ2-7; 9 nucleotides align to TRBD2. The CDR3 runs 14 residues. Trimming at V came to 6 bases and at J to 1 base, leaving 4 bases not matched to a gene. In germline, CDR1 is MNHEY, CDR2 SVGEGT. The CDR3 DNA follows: TGTGCCAGCAGACAAGGACTAGCGTCCTACGAGCAGTACTTC. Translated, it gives CASRQGLASYEQYF.

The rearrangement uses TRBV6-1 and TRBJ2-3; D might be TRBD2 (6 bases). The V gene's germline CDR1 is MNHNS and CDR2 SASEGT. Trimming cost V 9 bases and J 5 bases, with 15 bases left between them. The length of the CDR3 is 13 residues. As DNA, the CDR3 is TGTGCCAGAAGTCCGGGACTCCTAGATACGCAGTATTTT. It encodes CARSPGLLDTQYF.

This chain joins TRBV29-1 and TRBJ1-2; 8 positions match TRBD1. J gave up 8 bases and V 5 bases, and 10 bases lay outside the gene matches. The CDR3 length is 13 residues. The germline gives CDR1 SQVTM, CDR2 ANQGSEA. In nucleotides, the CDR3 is TGCAGCGTTTATGACAGGGGATCGCACGGCTACACCTTC. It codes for CSVYDRGSHGYTF.

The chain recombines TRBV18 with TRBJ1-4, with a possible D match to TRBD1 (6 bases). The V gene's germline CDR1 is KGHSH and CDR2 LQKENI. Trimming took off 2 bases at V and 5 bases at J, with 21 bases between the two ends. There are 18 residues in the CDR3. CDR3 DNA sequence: TGTGCCAGCTCACCAAGGGCCTTACGGGGGGCGCAGAATGAAAAACTGTTTTTT. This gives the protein CASSPRALRGAQNEKLFF.

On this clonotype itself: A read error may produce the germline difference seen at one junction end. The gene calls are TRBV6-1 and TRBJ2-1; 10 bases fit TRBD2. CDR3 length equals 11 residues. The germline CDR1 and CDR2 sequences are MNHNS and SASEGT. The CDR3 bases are TGTGGCAGTGAGAGTTTCACTAGCGGGGCATTC. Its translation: CGSESFTSGAF.

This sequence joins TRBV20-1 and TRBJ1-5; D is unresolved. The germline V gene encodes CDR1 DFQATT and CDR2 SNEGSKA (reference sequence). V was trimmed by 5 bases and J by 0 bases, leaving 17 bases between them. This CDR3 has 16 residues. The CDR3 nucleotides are TGCAGTGCTCCCCGTCAAGTACATAATAGCAATCAGCCCCAGCATTTT. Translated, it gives CSAPRQVHNSNQPQHF.

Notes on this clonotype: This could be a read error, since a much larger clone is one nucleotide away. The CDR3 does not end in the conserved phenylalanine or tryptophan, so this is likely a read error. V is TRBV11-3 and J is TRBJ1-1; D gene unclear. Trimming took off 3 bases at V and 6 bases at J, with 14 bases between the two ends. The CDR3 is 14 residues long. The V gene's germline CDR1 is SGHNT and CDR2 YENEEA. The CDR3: CASSFQESGPEAFY. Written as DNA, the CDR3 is TGTGCCAGCAGCTTCCAGGAATCTGGGCCTGAAGCTTTCTAT.

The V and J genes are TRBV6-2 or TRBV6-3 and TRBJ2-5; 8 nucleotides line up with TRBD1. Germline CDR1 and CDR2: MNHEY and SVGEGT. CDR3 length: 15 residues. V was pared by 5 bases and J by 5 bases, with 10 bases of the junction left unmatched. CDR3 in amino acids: CASSTRTGQSETQYF. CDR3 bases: TGTGCCAGCAGTACCCGGACAGGGCAGAGTGAGACCCAGTACTTC.

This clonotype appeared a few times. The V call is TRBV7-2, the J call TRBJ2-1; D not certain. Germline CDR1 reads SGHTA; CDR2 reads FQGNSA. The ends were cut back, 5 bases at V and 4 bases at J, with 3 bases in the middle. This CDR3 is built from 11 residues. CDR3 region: CASSGYNEQFF. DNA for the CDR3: TGTGCCAGCAGCGGGTACAATGAGCAGTTCTTC. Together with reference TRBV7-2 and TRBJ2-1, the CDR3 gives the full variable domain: GAGVSQSPSNKVTEKGKDVELRCDPISGHTALYWYRQSLGQGLEFLIYFQGNSAPDKSGLPSDRFSAERTGGSVSTLTIQRTQQEDSAVYLCASSGYNEQFFGPGTRLTVL.

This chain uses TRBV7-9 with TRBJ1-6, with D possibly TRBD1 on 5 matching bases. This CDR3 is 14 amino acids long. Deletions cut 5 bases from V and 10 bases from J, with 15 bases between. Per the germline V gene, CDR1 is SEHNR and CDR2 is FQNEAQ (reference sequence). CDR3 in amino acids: CASSPGPRGSPLHF. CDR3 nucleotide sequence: TGTGCCAGCAGCCCTGGCCCAAGGGGCTCACCCCTCCACTTT.

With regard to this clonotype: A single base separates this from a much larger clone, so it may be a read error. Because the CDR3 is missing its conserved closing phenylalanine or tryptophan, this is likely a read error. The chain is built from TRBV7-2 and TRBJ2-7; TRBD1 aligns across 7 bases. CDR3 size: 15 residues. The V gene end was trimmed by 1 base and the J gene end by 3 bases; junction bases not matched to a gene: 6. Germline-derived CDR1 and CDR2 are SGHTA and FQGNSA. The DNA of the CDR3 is TGTGCCAGCAGCTTAGTAGAGACAGGGAACTACGAGCAGTACTTA. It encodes CASSLVETGNYEQYL.

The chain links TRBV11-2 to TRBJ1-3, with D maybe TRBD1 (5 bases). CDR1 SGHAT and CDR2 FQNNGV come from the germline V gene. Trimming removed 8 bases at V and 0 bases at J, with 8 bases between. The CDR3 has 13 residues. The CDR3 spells CASYGASGNTIYF. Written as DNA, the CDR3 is TGTGCCAGCTACGGGGCCTCTGGAAACACCATATATTTT.

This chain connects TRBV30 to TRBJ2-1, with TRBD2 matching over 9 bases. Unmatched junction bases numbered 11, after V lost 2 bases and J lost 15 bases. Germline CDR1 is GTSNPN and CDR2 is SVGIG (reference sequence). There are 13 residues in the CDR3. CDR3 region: CAWSSGVAGDLFF. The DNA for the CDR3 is TGTGCCTGGAGTTCGGGGGTAGCGGGAGATTTGTTCTTC.

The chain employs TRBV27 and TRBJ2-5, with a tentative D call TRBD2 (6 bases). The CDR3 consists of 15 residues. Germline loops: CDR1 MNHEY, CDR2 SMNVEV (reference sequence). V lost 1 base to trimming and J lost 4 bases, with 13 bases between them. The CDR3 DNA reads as TGTGCCAGCAGTTTATTTGGGGACTTTGGAGAGACCCAGTACTTC. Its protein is CASSLFGDFGETQYF.